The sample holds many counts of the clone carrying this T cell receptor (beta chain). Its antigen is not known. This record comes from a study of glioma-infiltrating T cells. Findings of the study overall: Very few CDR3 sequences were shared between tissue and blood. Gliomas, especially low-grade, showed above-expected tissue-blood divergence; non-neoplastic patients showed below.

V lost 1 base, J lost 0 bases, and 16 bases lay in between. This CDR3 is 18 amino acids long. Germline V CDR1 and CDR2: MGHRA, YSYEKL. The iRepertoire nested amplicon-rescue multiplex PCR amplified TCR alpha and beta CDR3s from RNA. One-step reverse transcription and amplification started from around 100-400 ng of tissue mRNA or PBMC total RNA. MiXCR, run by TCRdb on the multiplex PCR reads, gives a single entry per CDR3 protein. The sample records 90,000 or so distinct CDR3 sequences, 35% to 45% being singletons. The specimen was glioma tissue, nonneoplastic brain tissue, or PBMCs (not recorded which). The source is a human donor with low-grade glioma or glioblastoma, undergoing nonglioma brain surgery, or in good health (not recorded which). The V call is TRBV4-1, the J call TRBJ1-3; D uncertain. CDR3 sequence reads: CASSQALDGRLSGNTIYF. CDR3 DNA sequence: TGCGCCAGCAGCCAAGCCCTGGACGGTCGCCTCTCTGGAAACACCATATATTTT.